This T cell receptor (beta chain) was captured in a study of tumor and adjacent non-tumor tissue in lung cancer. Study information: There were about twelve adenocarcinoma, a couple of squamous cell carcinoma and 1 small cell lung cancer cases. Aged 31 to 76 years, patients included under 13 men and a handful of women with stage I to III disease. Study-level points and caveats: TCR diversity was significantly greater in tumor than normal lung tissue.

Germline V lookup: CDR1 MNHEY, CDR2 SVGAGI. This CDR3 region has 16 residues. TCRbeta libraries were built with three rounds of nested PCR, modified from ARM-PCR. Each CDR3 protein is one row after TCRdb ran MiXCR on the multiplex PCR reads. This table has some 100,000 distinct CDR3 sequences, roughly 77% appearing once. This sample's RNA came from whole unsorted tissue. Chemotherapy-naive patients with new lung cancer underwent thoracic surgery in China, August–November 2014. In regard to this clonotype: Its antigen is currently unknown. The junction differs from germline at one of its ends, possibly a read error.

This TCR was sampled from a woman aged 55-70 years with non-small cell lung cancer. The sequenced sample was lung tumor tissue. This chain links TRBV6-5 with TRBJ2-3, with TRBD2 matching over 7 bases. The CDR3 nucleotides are TGTGCCAGCAGAACGCTGCGGACTAGTAGCTCAGATAGGCAGTATTTT. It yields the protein CASRTLRTSSSDRQYF.